The 16 T cell receptor beta chains listed next were all sequenced from one sample in a study of beta chain features in type 1 diabetes. The isolated RNA, all of it, was reverse transcribed, so expressed TCRB transcripts were what got sequenced. Data came from immunoSEQ multiplex PCR; TCRdb stores just in-frame clones and leaves some out. The top ten clones hold more than 0.08% of a sample with hundreds of thousands of clones, around 15% of them seen once. Material: naive CD4+ T cells from blood. Every receptor here comes from a young man in good health.

The chain joins TRBV9 to TRBJ2-6; 9 bases fit TRBD2. V shed 0 bases and J 11 bases; nucleotides not matched to a gene: 6. The CDR3 length is 15 residues. CDR1 is SGDLS, CDR2 YYNGEE, per germline. The chain's CDR3 is CASSVVASGIYVLTF. CDR3 DNA sequence: TGTGCCAGCAGCGTAGTGGCTAGCGGGATTTACGTCCTGACTTTC.

The chain couples TRBV10-3 to TRBJ2-2; the D gene is possibly TRBD1 (5 bases). The CDR3 extends over 17 amino acids. Trimming stripped 5 bases from V and 0 bases from J, with 16 bases between. The V gene's germline CDR1 is ENHRY and CDR2 SYGVKD. The CDR3 reads CAISFGGAFSNTGELFF. CDR3 nucleotides: TGTGCCATCAGTTTTGGTGGGGCATTTTCGAACACCGGGGAGCTGTTTTTT.

This clone was observed a handful of times. The chain couples TRBV28 to TRBJ1-2, with D possibly TRBD1 on 6 matching bases. Deletions cut 7 bases from V and 4 bases from J, with 19 bases between. Germline V gives CDR1 MDHEN, CDR2 SYDVKM. The CDR3 sequence is 15 residues long. Here the CDR3 DNA reads TGTGCCAGCAACGGCGACAGGTTCGTCCTCTATGGCTACACCTTC. It encodes CASNGDRFVLYGYTF.

V and J are TRBV11-1 and TRBJ2-3, with 7 bases aligning to TRBD2. V trimming: 0 bases; J trimming: 2 bases; junction bases outside the gene matches: 5. Germline-derived CDR1 and CDR2 are SGHAT and FQDESV (reference sequence). The CDR3 extends over 16 amino acids. CDR3: CASSLAPGLYTDTQYF. In nucleotides, the CDR3 is TGTGCCAGCAGCTTAGCCCCGGGACTATACACAGATACGCAGTATTTT.

This clone was observed a few times. The chain links TRBV13 to TRBJ2-3; D may be TRBD1 (6 bases). The CDR3 runs 16 residues. Germline-derived CDR1 and CDR2 are PRHDT and FYEKMQ (reference sequence). V was pared by 2 bases and J by 0 bases, with 12 bases between. CDR3 nucleotides: TGTGCCAGCAGCTTACAGGGGCGGAAAAGCACAGATACGCAGTATTTT. Protein: CASSLQGRKSTDTQYF.

This clone came up a few times. The chain carries TRBV6-6 and TRBJ2-1; D may be TRBD2 (6 bases). From germline, CDR1 is MNHNY and CDR2 SVGAGI (reference sequence). The CDR3 is 15 amino acids. The V gene lost 4 bases and the J gene lost 8 bases, with 18 bases spanning the gap. The chain's CDR3 is CASSFGLRTTHEQFF. The DNA for the CDR3 is TGTGCCAGCAGTTTCGGACTCAGGACTACGCATGAGCAGTTCTTC.

The chain joins TRBV5-1 to TRBJ2-3; no reliable D call. V gave up 1 base and J gave up 3 bases, with 6 bases separating them. CDR3 length equals 13 residues. Germline V gives CDR1 SGHRS, CDR2 YFSETQ. Here the CDR3 DNA reads TGCGCCAGCAGCTTGAAGGCTACAGATACGCAGTATTTT. Protein: CASSLKATDTQYF.

V and J are TRBV10-3 and TRBJ2-7; unclear D gene. Germline CDR1 reads ENHRY; CDR2 reads SYGVKD. The CDR3 has 15 amino acids. Trimming cost V 2 bases and J 2 bases, with 13 bases left between them. The CDR3 DNA reads as TGTGCCATCAGTGAGCGGCAACAACGGGCCTACGAGCAGTACTTC. It specifies CAISERQQRAYEQYF.

This clone was found a few times. The chain employs TRBV7-3 and TRBJ2-1; 11 nucleotides line up with TRBD2. The V and J ends lost 5 bases and 3 bases, in that order; junction bases with no gene match: 3. Germline CDR1 is SGHTA and CDR2 is FQGTGA. The CDR3 is 15 residues long. As DNA, the CDR3 is TGTGCCAGCAGCCCGGGACTAGCGGACTACAATGAGCAGTTCTTC. Protein: CASSPGLADYNEQFF.

This chain uses TRBV7-9 with TRBJ1-3, with D possibly being TRBD1 (5 bases). The CDR3 totals 14 residues. Trimming shortened V by 2 bases and J by 3 bases, and 8 bases separated the two germline ends. Germline CDR1 reads SEHNR; CDR2 reads FQNEAQ (reference sequence). In DNA, the CDR3 is TGTGCCAGCAGCTTATTTGGGGGTGGAAACACCATATATTTT. Its translation: CASSLFGGGNTIYF.

J is TRBJ1-4 and V is TRBV30, with TRBD1 as a possible D gene (5 bases). CDR3 length: 13 amino acids. Per germline, CDR1 GTSNPN and CDR2 SVGIG (reference sequence). V gave up 6 bases and J gave up 8 bases, with 16 bases separating them. The CDR3 sequence: CACQGGVWEKLFF. DNA of the CDR3: TGTGCCTGCCAGGGAGGGGTTTGGGAAAAACTGTTTTTT.

The rearrangement joins TRBV9 to TRBJ1-1; 11 nucleotides match TRBD1. In germline, CDR1 is SGDLS, CDR2 YYNGEE. CDR3 length: 16 amino acids. V gave up 4 bases and J gave up 5 bases; unmatched junction bases: 10. The CDR3 DNA reads TGTGCCAGCAGCACTAGGACAGGGGGCGTGGAGACTGAAGCTTTCTTT. Translation gives CASSTRTGGVETEAFF.

The chain joins TRBV29-1 to TRBJ1-1, with 10 nucleotides matching TRBD1. CDR1 SQVTM and CDR2 ANQGSEA come from the germline V gene. Trimming took 7 bases from V and 7 from J; bases not matched to a gene: 6. CDR3 size: 12 residues. Written as DNA, the CDR3 is TGCAGCGCCGACAGGGGGCTGAGTGAAGCTTTCTTT. Amino acid sequence: CSADRGLSEAFF.

The J gene is TRBJ1-2, the V gene TRBV9; D unresolved. The CDR3 runs to 13 residues. The V end lost 1 base, the J end lost 3 bases, and 7 bases lay between the germline ends. Germline CDR1 SGDLS, CDR2 YYNGEE. DNA of the CDR3: TGTGCCAGCAGCGTACAAACGGACTATGGCTACACCTTC. Residues: CASSVQTDYGYTF.

This clone occurred a few times. The chain recombines TRBV5-6 with TRBJ2-7; TRBD1 might be the D (5 bases). This CDR3 spans 13 amino acids. Per the germline V gene, CDR1 is SGHDT and CDR2 is YYEEEE. V lost 3 bases to trimming and J lost 7 bases, with 14 bases between them. The chain's CDR3 is CASSSQVGKEQYF. The CDR3 coding sequence is TGTGCCAGCAGCTCACAGGTGGGTAAGGAGCAGTACTTC. The variable domain in full, completed from reference TRBV5-6 and TRBJ2-7, reads DAGVTQSPTHLIKTRGQQVTLRCSPKSGHDTVSWYQQALGQGPQFIFQYYEEEERQRGNFPDRFSGHQFPNYSSELNVNALLLGDSALYLCASSSQVGKEQYFGPGTRLTVT.

The chain has TRBV7-2 and TRBJ1-2, with 7 nucleotides matching TRBD1. From germline, CDR1 is SGHTA and CDR2 FQGNSA. The CDR3 loop spans 14 amino acids. J was trimmed by 3 bases and V by 1 base; bases with no gene match: 2. This CDR3 is CASSLEGTDYGYTF. The CDR3 coding sequence is TGTGCCAGCAGCTTAGAAGGGACAGACTATGGCTACACCTTC.